A selection of T cell receptor beta chains follows, all from one sample in a study of high-grade serous ovarian cancer treatment subgroups. The protocol was immunoSEQ multiplex PCR, while the TCRdb copy is restricted to in-frame clones and leaves out a portion. The data contain about 2,800 clones, 70% to 80% of them seen just once; the ten biggest clones take up 4.8%. Sequencing was done on a sample of tumor tissue. These receptors came from a human donor with high-grade serous ovarian cancer. The CDR3 runs from the conserved cysteine through the conserved F or W. A D gene is named only where the DNA matches it firmly. Rows may omit the clone size; those that give it use once, few, many or a size class.

v_call	j_call	clone_size	d_call	cdr3_nt	cdr3_aa
TRBV5-5	TRBJ2-7	-	-	TGTGCCAGCAGCTCGGCCTACGAGCAGTACTTC	CASSSAYEQYF
TRBV4-1	TRBJ2-3	few	-	TGCGCCAGCAGCCAAGACACCGATACGCAGTATTTT	CASSQDTDTQYF
TRBV2	TRBJ2-7	few	TRBD1	TGTGCCAGCAGTGTTGACAGGGTTACCTACGAGCAGTACTTC	CASSVDRVTYEQYF
TRBV30	TRBJ1-5	-	-	TGTGCCTGGAGTGTAGGGCGACTTGGAGGGAACAGCAATCAGCCCCAGCATTTT	CAWSVGRLGGNSNQPQHF
TRBV4-1	TRBJ1-2	-	-	TGCGCCAGCAGCCAAGAACCAGCAGGCAACCGGAATGGCTACACCTTC	CASSQEPAGNRNGYTF
TRBV5-4	TRBJ2-2	-	-	TGTGCCAGCAGCTTGGGAGGCGCGAACACCGGGGAGCTGTTTTTT	CASSLGGANTGELFF
TRBV5-4	TRBJ2-7	few	-	TGTGCCAGCAGCCCAATGACAGGCTCCTACGAGCAGTACTTC	CASSPMTGSYEQYF
TRBV27	TRBJ1-6	few	TRBD1	TGTGCCAGCAGCTTATTGGGACAGGGGACTTCACCCCTCCACTTT	CASSLLGQGTSPLHF
TRBV30	TRBJ2-1	-	TRBD2	TGTGCCTGGAGTCTACCGGGACTAGGTCCCTACAATGAGCAGTTCTTC	CAWSLPGLGPYNEQFF
TRBV4-3	TRBJ2-7	-	TRBD2	TGCGCCAGCAGCCAGGGGGCTAGCGGGAGCTCCAACGAGCAGTACTTC	CASSQGASGSSNEQYF
TRBV11-2	TRBJ1-1	once	TRBD1	TGTGCCAGCAGCTTAGGTCGGACAGGGCACACTGAAGCTTTCTTT	CASSLGRTGHTEAFF
TRBV18	TRBJ2-2	-	-	TGTGCCAGCTCACTATCGAACACCGGGGAGCTGTTTTTT	CASSLSNTGELFF
TRBV18	TRBJ2-5	-	-	TGTGCCAGCTCACCTAATAGAGAGACCCAGTACTTC	CASSPNRETQYF
TRBV29-1	TRBJ1-1	-	-	TGCAGCGCGCAGAAACAGGGCACTGAAGCTTTCTTT	CSAQKQGTEAFF
TRBV7-9	TRBJ2-5	-	TRBD1	TGTGCCAGCAGCTTAGATCAGGGGGAAGAGACCCAGTACTTC	CASSLDQGEETQYF
TRBV6-4	TRBJ2-2	-	-	TGTGCCAGCAGTGACGTAGACACCGGGGAGCTGTTTTTT	CASSDVDTGELFF
TRBV5-5	TRBJ1-2	-	-	TGTGCCAGCAGCTTGGCGGGGTATGGGGACGGCTACACCTTC	CASSLAGYGDGYTF
TRBV7-2	TRBJ2-2	once	-	TGTGCCAGCAGCTGGGATCACATAACTGTACCCGGGGAGCTGTTTTTT	CASSWDHITVPGELFF
TRBV10-1	TRBJ1-4	-	-	TGCGCCAGCAGTGAGTCCCCAGGGGTTGGTGAAAAACTGTTTTTT	CASSESPGVGEKLFF
TRBV6-5	TRBJ1-5	-	-	TGTGCCAGCTCTAGACGGGCAGACAATCAGCCCCAGCATTTT	CASSRRADNQPQHF
TRBV27	TRBJ2-7	-	TRBD1	TGTGCCAGCAGTTTATATGGACAGGGAGACGAGCAGTACTTC	CASSLYGQGDEQYF
TRBV7-2	TRBJ2-3	-	TRBD2	TGTGCCAGCAGCTTAGAGGCTAGCGGGAGTCGGAGAGATACGCAGTATTTT	CASSLEASGSRRDTQYF
TRBV19	TRBJ2-7	-	-	TGTGCCAGTAGTCGGCGGGGCGACGGCGGGGAGCAGTACTTC	CASSRRGDGGEQYF
TRBV10-1	TRBJ2-7	-	-	TGCGCCAGCATGGTAGGGCCCACCTACGAGCAGTACTTC	CASMVGPTYEQYF
TRBV5-1	TRBJ2-5	-	TRBD2	TGCGCCAGCAGCTTGGCGGGCGGGGGGGCCCAAGAGACCCAGTACTTC	CASSLAGGGAQETQYF
TRBV21-1	TRBJ1-6	-	-	TGTGCCAGCAGCCGACAGGCAGGCCATACACCCCTCCACTTT	CASSRQAGHTPLHF
TRBV30	TRBJ1-1	large	TRBD1	TGTGCCTGGAGCGCACCGGGACAGGGGATTTTAAACACTGAAGCTTTCTTT	CAWSAPGQGILNTEAFF
TRBV7-2	TRBJ2-7	-	-	TGTGCCAGCAGCCCAGTAGAGCGGTCAAGCTCCTACGAGCAGTACTTC	CASSPVERSSSYEQYF
TRBV19	TRBJ2-7	-	TRBD2	TGTGCCAGTAGTTTCTCTAGCGGGAAGAAAGGGTACGAGCAGTACTTC	CASSFSSGKKGYEQYF
TRBV15	TRBJ1-3	-	-	TGTGCCACCAGCAGAGATCGGGGGAACTCTGGAAACACCATATATTTT	CATSRDRGNSGNTIYF
TRBV19	TRBJ1-1	few	-	TGTGCCAGTAGTCCGGGGCTTAACACTGAAGCTTTCTTT	CASSPGLNTEAFF
TRBV6-1	TRBJ1-1	-	-	TGTGCCAGCAGTGCCGACAGGAGGGCGGGAGTAGCTTTCTTT	CASSADRRAGVAFF
TRBV15	TRBJ2-1	few	TRBD2	TGTGCCACCAGCAGAACCGGGACTAGCGGGCGGGTTGTGCTCTTC	CATSRTGTSGRVVLF
TRBV18	TRBJ1-4	-	-	TGTGCCAGCTCATCCCAGGTCGGGGCTAATGAAAAACTGTTTTTT	CASSSQVGANEKLFF
TRBV10-2	TRBJ2-1	-	TRBD2	TGCGCCAGCAGTGAGTCCGCGGGAGGGAACGAGCAGTTCTTC	CASSESAGGNEQFF
TRBV28	TRBJ2-3	-	TRBD1	TGTGCCAGCAGTTTTCTCTCGGGACAGGGGGCCTCTAGCACAGATACGCAGTATTTT	CASSFLSGQGASSTDTQYF
TRBV4-3	TRBJ2-7	-	-	TGCGCCAGCAGCCCTAATGGAGCGGACGAGCAGTACTTC	CASSPNGADEQYF
TRBV5-4	TRBJ2-5	-	TRBD1	TGTGCCAGCAGCGCCACAGGGGGCAGGGAGACCCAGTACTTC	CASSATGGRETQYF
TRBV19	TRBJ1-1	-	-	TGTGCCAGTGCGACCCTACGGAACACTGAAGCTTTCTTT	CASATLRNTEAFF
TRBV5-8	TRBJ1-5	-	-	TGTGCCAGCAGCTTGGCGATCGGAAATCAGCCCCAGCATTTT	CASSLAIGNQPQHF
TRBV7-8	TRBJ1-5	-	TRBD1	TGTGCCAGCAGCTTAGCGGGACAGGCTAGCAATCAGCCCCAGCATTTT	CASSLAGQASNQPQHF
TRBV5-6	TRBJ1-1	-	-	TGTGCCAGCATCTTTAGCAAGACGTCCAACACTGAAGCTTTCTTT	CASIFSKTSNTEAFF
TRBV7-2	TRBJ2-7	-	-	TGTGCCAGCAGCCCAGGGTTCTCCCGCCACTACGAGCAGTACTTC	CASSPGFSRHYEQYF
TRBV7-9	TRBJ2-5	-	TRBD2	TGTGCCAGCAGCTACTCCGGGACTAGCCGGGAGACCCAGTACTTC	CASSYSGTSRETQYF
TRBV7-9	TRBJ1-5	-	-	TGTGCCAGCAGCTACAGGACAAATCAGCCCCAGCATTTT	CASSYRTNQPQHF
TRBV27	TRBJ2-7	-	-	TGTGCCACTAGGGGAGGCTCTACCTACGAGCAGTACTTC	CATRGGSTYEQYF
TRBV7-9	TRBJ2-2	-	-	TGTGCCAGCAGCTCCGGGGGCGGTTACCTTGAGGAGCTGTTTTTT	CASSSGGGYLEELFF
TRBV7-2	TRBJ1-6	-	TRBD1	TGTGCCAGCAGCTGGACAGGGGGGTATAATTCACCCCTCCACTTT	CASSWTGGYNSPLHF
TRBV28	TRBJ1-1	-	-	TGTGCCAGCAGTTTTCTTTTGGGGAACAGACAAGCTTTCTTT	CASSFLLGNRQAFF